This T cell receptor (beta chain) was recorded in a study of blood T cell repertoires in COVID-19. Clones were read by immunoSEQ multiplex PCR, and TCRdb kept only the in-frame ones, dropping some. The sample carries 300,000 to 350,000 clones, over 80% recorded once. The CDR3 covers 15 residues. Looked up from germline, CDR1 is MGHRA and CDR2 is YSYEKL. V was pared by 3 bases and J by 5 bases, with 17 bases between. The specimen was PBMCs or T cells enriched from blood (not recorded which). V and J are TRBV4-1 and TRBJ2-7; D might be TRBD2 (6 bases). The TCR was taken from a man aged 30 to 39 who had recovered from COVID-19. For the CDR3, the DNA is TGCGCCAGCAGCCACCCCGTGCAGGGAGGCGACGAGCAGTACTTC. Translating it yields CASSHPVQGGDEQYF.